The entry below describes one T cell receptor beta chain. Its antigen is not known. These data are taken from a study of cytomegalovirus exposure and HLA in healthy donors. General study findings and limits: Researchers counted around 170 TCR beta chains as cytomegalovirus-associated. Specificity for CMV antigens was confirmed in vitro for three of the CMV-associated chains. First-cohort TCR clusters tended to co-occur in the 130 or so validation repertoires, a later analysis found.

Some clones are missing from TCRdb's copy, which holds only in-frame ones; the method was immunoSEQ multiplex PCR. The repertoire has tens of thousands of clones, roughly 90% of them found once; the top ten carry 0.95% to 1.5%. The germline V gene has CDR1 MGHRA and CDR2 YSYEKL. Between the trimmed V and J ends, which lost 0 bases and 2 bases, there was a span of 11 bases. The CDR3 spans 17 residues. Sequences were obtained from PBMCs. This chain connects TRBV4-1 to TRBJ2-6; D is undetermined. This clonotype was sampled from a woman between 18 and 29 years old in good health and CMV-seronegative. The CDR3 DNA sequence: TGCGCCAGCAGCCAAGAATGGTCAGCGACTGGGGCCAACGTCCTGACTTTC. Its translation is CASSQEWSATGANVLTF.